The 26 T cell receptor beta chains given below trace back to one sample, sequenced in a study of blood T cell repertoires in COVID-19. Profiled with immunoSEQ multiplex PCR; TCRdb holds only in-frame clones, not every one. The repertoire holds around 64,000 clones, with roughly two thirds as singletons. The sequencing input was PBMCs or T cells enriched from blood (not recorded which). The receptor set was obtained from a woman aged 55-70 years who had been exposed to COVID-19.

This rearrangement joins TRBV19 to TRBJ2-4; the match to TRBD1 covers 9 bases. The ends lost 7 bases at V and 4 bases at J; junction bases unmatched: 5. Germline assignment: CDR1 LNHDA and CDR2 SQIVND (reference sequence). The CDR3 has 14 residues. The CDR3 here is CASNQQGAKNIQYF. In nucleotides, the CDR3 is TGTGCCAGTAACCAACAGGGGGCTAAAAACATTCAGTACTTC.

This chain joins TRBV6-1 and TRBJ1-2; D perhaps matches TRBD1 (5 bases). The CDR3 spans 15 residues. From germline, CDR1 is MNHNS and CDR2 SASEGT. The germline V and J ends were trimmed by 3 bases and 6 bases, with 17 bases remaining between them. The CDR3 is CASSELTGLGNGYTF. The CDR3 DNA follows: TGTGCCAGCAGTGAGCTGACGGGACTCGGGAATGGCTACACCTTC.

The chain employs TRBV5-6 and TRBJ1-1; D is perhaps TRBD1 (5 bases). V gave up 4 bases and J gave up 4 bases, with 11 bases separating them. The CDR3 contains 13 residues. Germline CDR1 is SGHDT and CDR2 is YYEEEE. The CDR3: CASSLRGGTEAFF. The CDR3 coding sequence is TGTGCCAGCAGCCTACGCGGGGGCACTGAAGCTTTCTTT.

V gene TRBV18 combines with J gene TRBJ2-7, with D perhaps matching TRBD2 (6 bases). This CDR3 has 12 amino acids. Trimming cost V 2 bases and J 7 bases, with 9 bases left between them. The V gene's germline CDR1 is KGHSH and CDR2 LQKENI. CDR3 sequence reads: CASSPKGGEQYF. The CDR3 DNA is TGTGCCAGCTCACCAAAGGGAGGAGAGCAGTACTTC.

This chain joins TRBV28 and TRBJ1-1; TRBD1 matches at 7 bases. V lost 6 bases and J lost 0; bases outside the gene matches: 7. Germline-derived CDR1 and CDR2 are MDHEN and SYDVKM. CDR3 size: 15 residues. The CDR3 bases are TGTGCCAGCAGACCTCCGGGGACAGTGAACACTGAAGCTTTCTTT. Residues: CASRPPGTVNTEAFF.

The genes are TRBV7-2 and TRBJ2-5; the match to TRBD2 covers 9 bases. CDR3 length: 15 amino acids. The V gene end was trimmed by 5 bases and the J gene end by 7 bases; junction bases not matched to a gene: 11. From germline, CDR1 is SGHTA and CDR2 FQGNSA. In nucleotides, the CDR3 is TGTGCCAGCAGCCCGACTAGCGGTAACCCATGGACCCAGTACTTC. This translates into CASSPTSGNPWTQYF. Looking up the rest from reference TRBV7-2 and TRBJ2-5 gives the full variable domain: GAGVSQSPSNKVTEKGKDVELRCDPISGHTALYWYRQSLGQGLEFLIYFQGNSAPDKSGLPSDRFSAERTGGSVSTLTIQRTQQEDSAVYLCASSPTSGNPWTQYFGPGTRLLVL.

A single count supports this clone. The chain combines TRBV10-3 with TRBJ2-3, with 10 bases that match TRBD1. V lost 3 bases and J lost 4; bases outside the gene matches: 4. CDR3 length: 15 residues. Germline loops: CDR1 ENHRY, CDR2 SYGVKD. The CDR3 DNA sequence: TGTGCCATCAGTGAAGGACAGGGGGTGGCAGATACGCAGTATTTT. It translates to CAISEGQGVADTQYF.

This clone was picked up a small number of times. This sequence joins TRBV30 and TRBJ2-2, with 8 nucleotides matching TRBD1. Germline loops: CDR1 GTSNPN, CDR2 SVGIG (reference sequence). The CDR3 totals 12 residues. V lost 5 bases to trimming and J lost 8 bases; unmatched junction nucleotides: 4. CDR3 DNA sequence: TGTGCCTGGGACAGGGGCAAGGGGGAGCTGTTTTTT. Its translation is CAWDRGKGELFF.

The chain employs TRBV6-6 and TRBJ1-4; tentatively, D is TRBD1 (6 bases). V was clipped by 7 bases and J by 4 bases, with 13 bases between them. The CDR3 runs to 14 residues. CDR1 is MNHNY and CDR2 is SVGAGI in the germline V gene (reference sequence). This CDR3 reads CASIMGASNEKLFF. In DNA form, the CDR3 reads TGTGCCAGCATCATGGGGGCTAGTAATGAAAAACTGTTTTTT.

This clone was recorded a few times. The chain recombines TRBV6-5 with TRBJ1-2, with D unresolved. Trimming stripped 8 bases from V and 2 bases from J, with 12 bases between. Germline V gene data show CDR1 as MNHEY and CDR2 as SVGAGI. This CDR3 comprises 13 residues. The CDR3 here is CASVKRENYGYTF. CDR3 DNA: TGTGCCAGCGTTAAACGGGAGAACTATGGCTACACCTTC.

The chain recombines TRBV5-1 with TRBJ2-7, with D uncertain. CDR1 SGHRS and CDR2 YFSETQ come from the germline V gene. This CDR3 is built from 14 residues. The ends were cut back, 0 bases at V and 0 bases at J, with 7 bases in the middle. The CDR3 loop is CASSLERYSYEQYF. The CDR3 DNA follows: TGCGCCAGCAGCTTGGAGCGATACTCCTACGAGCAGTACTTC.

This chain connects TRBV19 to TRBJ1-5, with 9 bases aligning to TRBD1. Germline-derived CDR1 and CDR2 are LNHDA and SQIVND (reference sequence). V was pared by 4 bases and J by 5 bases, with 3 bases of the junction left unmatched. The CDR3 length is 14 residues. The CDR3 nucleotides read TGTGCCAGTAGTACCACAGGGGGCGATCAGCCCCAGCATTTT. Translating gives CASSTTGGDQPQHF.

V is TRBV5-1 and J is TRBJ1-2; 8 bases fit TRBD1. The CDR3 is 14 residues long. Germline CDR1 reads SGHRS; CDR2 reads YFSETQ. The trim removed 4 bases at V and 6 bases at J, leaving 8 bases unmatched. CDR3 residues: CASSIEGQGNGYTF. As DNA, the CDR3 is TGCGCCAGCAGCATAGAAGGACAGGGTAATGGCTACACCTTC.

The rearrangement uses TRBV5-5 and TRBJ2-3; no definite D call. This CDR3 contains 14 residues. Germline CDR1 and CDR2: SGHKS and YYEKEE (reference sequence). Trimming shortened V by 2 bases and J by 0 bases, and 7 bases separated the two germline ends. DNA for the CDR3: TGTGCCAGCAGCTTAACAATTAGCACAGATACGCAGTATTTT. This sequence encodes CASSLTISTDTQYF.

This clone was seen only once. J is TRBJ2-3 and V is TRBV15; the match to TRBD1 covers 8 bases. The J segment lost 6 bases and the V segment lost 0 bases, leaving 8 bases of the junction unmatched. This CDR3 has 16 residues. Germline V gene sequence: CDR1 LNHNV, CDR2 YYDKDF (reference sequence). CDR3 loop: CATSRDLGQGEDTQYF. Here the CDR3 DNA reads TGTGCCACCAGCAGAGATCTCGGACAGGGAGAGGATACGCAGTATTTT.

The chain combines TRBV9 with TRBJ2-7; D possibly corresponds to TRBD2 (6 bases). The CDR3 runs 12 residues. V was trimmed by 1 base and J by 5 bases, leaving 7 bases between them. In germline, CDR1 is SGDLS, CDR2 YYNGEE. The DNA of the CDR3 is TGTGCCAGCAGCGTAACGGGAGACGAGCAGTACTTC. It specifies CASSVTGDEQYF.

The J gene is TRBJ1-4, the V gene TRBV7-9; 7 bases match TRBD1. Germline values: CDR1 SEHNR, CDR2 FQNEAQ (reference sequence). Losses at the gene ends were 5 bases for V and 4 bases for J; bases not matched to a gene: 4. The CDR3 is made up of 14 amino acids. The CDR3 sequence is CASSPDRDNEKLFF. The CDR3 nucleotides are TGTGCCAGCAGCCCAGACAGGGATAATGAAAAACTGTTTTTT.

The chain recombines TRBV24-1 with TRBJ2-2; no definite D call. This CDR3 contains 12 residues. The V end lost 9 bases, the J end lost 1 base, and 5 bases lay between the germline ends. The germline CDR1 and CDR2 sequences are KGHDR and SFDVKD. The CDR3 DNA follows: TGTGCCACCGCTAGGAACACCGGGGAGCTGTTTTTT. This codes for CATARNTGELFF.

The chain links TRBV5-1 to TRBJ1-2; TRBD1 agrees at 9 bases. Trimming at V came to 5 bases and at J to 10 bases, leaving 12 bases not matched to a gene. This CDR3 comprises 14 residues. Per germline, CDR1 SGHRS and CDR2 YFSETQ. The CDR3 reads CASSSPGQGPSYTF. The CDR3 nucleotides are TGCGCCAGCAGTTCCCCCGGACAGGGGCCTTCCTACACCTTC. The variable domain in full, completed from reference TRBV5-1 and TRBJ1-2, reads KAGVTQTPRYLIKTRGQQVTLSCSPISGHRSVSWYQQTPGQGLQFLFEYFSETQRNKGNFPGRFSGRQFSNSRSEMNVSTLELGDSALYLCASSSPGQGPSYTFGSGTRLTVV.

This clone has a handful of counts. J is TRBJ2-2 and V is TRBV6-4, with D possibly being TRBD1 (5 bases). V was pared by 8 bases and J by 1 base, with 11 bases between. The CDR3 totals 14 residues. CDR1 is MRHNA and CDR2 is SNTAGT in the germline V gene. The CDR3 region is CASGLTENTGELFF. The CDR3 DNA follows: TGTGCCAGCGGCCTGACAGAGAACACCGGGGAGCTGTTTTTT.

V and J are TRBV5-1 and TRBJ2-7; possibly TRBD2 for D (7 bases). V was trimmed by 4 bases and J by 2 bases, leaving 22 bases between them. CDR1 and CDR2 from the germline V gene are SGHRS and YFSETQ. The CDR3 is 17 amino acids. DNA for the CDR3: TGCGCCAGCAGCAGGAGAGGGGGGGACGGAGAACCCTACGAGCAGTACTTC. Its protein is CASSRRGGDGEPYEQYF.

This clone was counted a few times. The chain recombines TRBV25-1 with TRBJ1-1, with D possibly matching TRBD1 (6 bases). Germline V gene data show CDR1 as MGHDK and CDR2 as SYGVNS. Trimming pared 8 bases from V and 4 bases from J, leaving 11 bases between. The CDR3 length is 12 residues. This CDR3 is CASQGFGTEAFF. CDR3 sequence (DNA): TGTGCCAGCCAGGGGTTTGGCACTGAAGCTTTCTTT.

V usage is TRBV28 and J usage is TRBJ2-5, with D possibly TRBD2 on 7 matching bases. The CDR3 spans 12 residues. The V gene lost 8 bases and the J gene lost 7 bases, with 14 bases spanning the gap. Germline V lookup: CDR1 MDHEN, CDR2 SYDVKM. The CDR3 loop reads CASGGGRGTQYF. In DNA, the CDR3 is TGTGCCAGCGGGGGGGGCCGGGGGACCCAGTACTTC.

The CDR3 loop is CSARVTSGTYNEQFF. CDR3 nucleotides: TGCAGTGCTCGTGTGACTAGCGGGACATACAATGAGCAGTTCTTC. The chain employs TRBV20-1 and TRBJ2-1, with 11 bases fitting TRBD2. The CDR3 totals 15 residues. The V segment lost 5 bases and the J segment 4 bases; nucleotides outside the gene matches: 7. Germline V lookup: CDR1 DFQATT, CDR2 SNEGSKA (reference sequence).

The chain is built from TRBV28 and TRBJ1-4, with 9 bases identical to TRBD1. Germline CDR1 is MDHEN and CDR2 is SYDVKM. The CDR3 runs to 15 residues. Unmatched junction bases numbered 6, after V lost 2 bases and J lost 8 bases. The CDR3 DNA reads as TGTGCCAGCAGTTTACCCGGGACAGGGCGCGAAAAACTGTTTTTT. Its protein is CASSLPGTGREKLFF.

The CDR3 bases are TGTGCCATCAGCACCTCGGGACAGAATCAGCCCCAGCATTTT. This encodes CAISTSGQNQPQHF. The rearrangement uses TRBV10-3 and TRBJ1-5, with 7 bases matching TRBD1. With V trimmed by 6 bases and J by 4 bases, 6 bases remained unmatched. Germline V gives CDR1 ENHRY, CDR2 SYGVKD. CDR3 length: 14 residues.